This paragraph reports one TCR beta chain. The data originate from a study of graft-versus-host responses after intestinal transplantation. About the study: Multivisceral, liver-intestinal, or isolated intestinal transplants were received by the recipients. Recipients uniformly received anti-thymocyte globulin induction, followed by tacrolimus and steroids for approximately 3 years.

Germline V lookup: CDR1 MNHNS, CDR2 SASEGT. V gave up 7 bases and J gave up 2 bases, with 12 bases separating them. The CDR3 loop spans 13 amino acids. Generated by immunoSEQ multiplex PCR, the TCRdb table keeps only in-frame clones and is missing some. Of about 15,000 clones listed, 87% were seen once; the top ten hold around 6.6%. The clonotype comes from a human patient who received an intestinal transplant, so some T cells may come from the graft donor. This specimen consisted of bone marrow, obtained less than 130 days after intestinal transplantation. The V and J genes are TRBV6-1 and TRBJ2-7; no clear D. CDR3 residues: CASNVRAPYEQYF. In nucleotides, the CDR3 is TGTGCCAGCAATGTCCGGGCTCCCTACGAGCAGTACTTC.